The present T cell receptor (beta chain) was sequenced within a study of blood T cell repertoires in COVID-19. About the research overall: Material from acute and convalescent COVID-19 was sourced from the United States, Italy and Spain. In each case, the material was cDNA or gDNA derived from T cells, B-cell-depleted T cells, or PBMCs.

The CDR3 is made up of 17 amino acids. V was shortened by 1 base and J by 2 bases, with 15 bases between the two germline ends. Germline V gives CDR1 LNHDA, CDR2 SQIVND (reference sequence). Original analysis: It was from reference gene primer amplification that nucleated cell counts were estimated. The repertoire was sequenced with immunoSEQ multiplex PCR; TCRdb's copy has only in-frame clones and lacks some. V and J calls plus clone size are reproduced from that table; the DNA served to infer D and trimming. This sample yields just over 250,000 clones, of which approximately 87% are seen a single time; roughly 2.5% belongs to the top ten. This clone has just one count.

Sequenced sample: peripheral blood. The source is a woman in her forties or fifties with acute or convalescent COVID-19. The J gene is TRBJ1-3, the V gene TRBV19; unclear D gene. The CDR3 spells CASSIAPRGRAGNTIYF. CDR3 nucleotide sequence: TGTGCCAGTAGTATAGCTCCACGAGGGAGAGCTGGAAACACCATATATTTT.